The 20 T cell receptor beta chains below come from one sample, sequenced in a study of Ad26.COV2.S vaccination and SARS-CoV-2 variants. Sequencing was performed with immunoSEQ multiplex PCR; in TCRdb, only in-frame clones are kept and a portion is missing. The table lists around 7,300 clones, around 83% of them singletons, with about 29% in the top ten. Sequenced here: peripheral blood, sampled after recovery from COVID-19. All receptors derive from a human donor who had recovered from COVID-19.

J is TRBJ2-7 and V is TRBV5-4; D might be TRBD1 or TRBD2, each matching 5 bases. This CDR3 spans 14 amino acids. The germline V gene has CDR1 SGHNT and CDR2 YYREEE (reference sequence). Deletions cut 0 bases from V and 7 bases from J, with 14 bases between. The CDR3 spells CASSLAGPGWEQYF. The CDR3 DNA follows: TGTGCCAGCAGCTTGGCGGGGCCTGGATGGGAGCAGTACTTC.

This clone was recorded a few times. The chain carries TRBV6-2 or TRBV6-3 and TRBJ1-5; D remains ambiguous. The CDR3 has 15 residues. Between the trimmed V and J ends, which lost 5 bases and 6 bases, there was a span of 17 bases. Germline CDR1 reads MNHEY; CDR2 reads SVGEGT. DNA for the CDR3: TGTGCCAGCAGTAAGAAGAGGGAGGCTGTTCAGCCCCAGCATTTT. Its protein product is CASSKKREAVQPQHF.

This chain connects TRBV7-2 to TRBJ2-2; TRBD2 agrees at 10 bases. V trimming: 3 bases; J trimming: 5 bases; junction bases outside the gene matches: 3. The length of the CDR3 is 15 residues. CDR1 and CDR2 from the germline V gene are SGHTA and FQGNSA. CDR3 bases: TGTGCCAGCAGCTTCACTAGCGGGGCTACCGGGGAGCTGTTTTTT. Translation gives CASSFTSGATGELFF.

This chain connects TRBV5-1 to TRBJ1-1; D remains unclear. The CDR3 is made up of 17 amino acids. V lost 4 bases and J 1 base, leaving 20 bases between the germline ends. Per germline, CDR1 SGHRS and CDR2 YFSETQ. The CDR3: CASSPDFLERANTEAFF. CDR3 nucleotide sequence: TGCGCCAGCAGCCCAGACTTCCTAGAAAGGGCGAACACTGAAGCTTTCTTT.

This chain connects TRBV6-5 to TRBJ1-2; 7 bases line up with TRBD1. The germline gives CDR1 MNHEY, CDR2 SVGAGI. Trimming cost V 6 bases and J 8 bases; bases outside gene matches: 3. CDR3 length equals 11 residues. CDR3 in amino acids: CASRTGYGYTF. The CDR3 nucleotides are TGTGCCAGCAGGACAGGGTACGGCTACACCTTC.

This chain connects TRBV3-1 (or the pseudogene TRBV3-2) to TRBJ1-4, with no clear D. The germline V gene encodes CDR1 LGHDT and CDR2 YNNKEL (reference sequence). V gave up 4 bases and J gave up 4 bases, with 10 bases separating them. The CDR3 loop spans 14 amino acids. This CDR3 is CASSLRTVNEKLFF. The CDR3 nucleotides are TGTGCCAGCAGCCTTCGGACGGTTAATGAAAAACTGTTTTTT.

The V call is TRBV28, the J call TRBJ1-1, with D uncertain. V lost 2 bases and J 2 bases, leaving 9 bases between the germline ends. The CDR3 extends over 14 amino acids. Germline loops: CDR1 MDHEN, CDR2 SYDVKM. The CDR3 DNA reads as TGTGCCAGCAGTTTAATTCAGGCAAACACTGAAGCTTTCTTT. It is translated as CASSLIQANTEAFF.

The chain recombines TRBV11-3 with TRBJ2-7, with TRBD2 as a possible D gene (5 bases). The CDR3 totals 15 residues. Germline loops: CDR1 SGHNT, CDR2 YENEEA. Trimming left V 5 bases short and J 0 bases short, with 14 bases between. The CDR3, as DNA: TGTGCCAGCAGCCCGCAGCGGAAGACCTCCTACGAGCAGTACTTC. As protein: CASSPQRKTSYEQYF.

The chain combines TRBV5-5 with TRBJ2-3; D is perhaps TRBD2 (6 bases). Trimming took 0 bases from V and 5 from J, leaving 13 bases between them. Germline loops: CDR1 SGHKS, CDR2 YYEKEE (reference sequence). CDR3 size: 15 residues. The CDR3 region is CASSLGSSGRDTQYF. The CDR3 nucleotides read TGTGCCAGCAGCTTGGGAAGTAGCGGACGAGATACGCAGTATTTT.

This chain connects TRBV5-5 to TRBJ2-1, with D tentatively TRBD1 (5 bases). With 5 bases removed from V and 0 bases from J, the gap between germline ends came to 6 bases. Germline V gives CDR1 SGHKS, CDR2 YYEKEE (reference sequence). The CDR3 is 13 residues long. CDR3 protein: CASSDSSYNEQFF. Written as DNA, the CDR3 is TGTGCCAGCAGTGACAGCTCCTACAATGAGCAGTTCTTC.

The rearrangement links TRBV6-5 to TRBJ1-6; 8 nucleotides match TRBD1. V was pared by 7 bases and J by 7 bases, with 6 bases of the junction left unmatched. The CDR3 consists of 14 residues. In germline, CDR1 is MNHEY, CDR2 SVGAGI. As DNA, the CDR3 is TGTGCCAGCACCCCAGGGGGCGGGAATTCACCCCTCCACTTT. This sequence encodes CASTPGGGNSPLHF.

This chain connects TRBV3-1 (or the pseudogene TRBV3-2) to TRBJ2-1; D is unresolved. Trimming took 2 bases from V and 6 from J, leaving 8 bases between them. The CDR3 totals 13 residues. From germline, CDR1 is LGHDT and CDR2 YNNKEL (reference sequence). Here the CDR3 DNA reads TGTGCCAGCAGCCAAATTCCAGGCAATGAGCAGTTCTTC. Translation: CASSQIPGNEQFF.

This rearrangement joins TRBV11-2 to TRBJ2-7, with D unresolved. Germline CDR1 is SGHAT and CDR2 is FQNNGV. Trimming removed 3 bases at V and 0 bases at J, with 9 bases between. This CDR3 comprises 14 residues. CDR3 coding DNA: TGTGCCAGCAGCTTTGCCCGGAACTCCTACGAGCAGTACTTC. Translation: CASSFARNSYEQYF.

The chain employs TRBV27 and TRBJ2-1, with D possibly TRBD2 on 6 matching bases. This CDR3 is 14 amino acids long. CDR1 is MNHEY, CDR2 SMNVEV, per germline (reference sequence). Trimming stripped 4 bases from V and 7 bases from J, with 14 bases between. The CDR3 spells CASSSRLVVNEQFF. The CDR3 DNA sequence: TGTGCCAGCAGTTCCAGACTAGTTGTTAATGAGCAGTTCTTC.

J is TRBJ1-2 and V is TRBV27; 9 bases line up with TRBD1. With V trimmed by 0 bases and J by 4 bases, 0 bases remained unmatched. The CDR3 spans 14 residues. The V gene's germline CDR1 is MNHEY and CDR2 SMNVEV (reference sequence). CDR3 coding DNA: TGTGCCAGCAGTTTATCGGACAGGGGCTATGGCTACACCTTC. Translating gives CASSLSDRGYGYTF.

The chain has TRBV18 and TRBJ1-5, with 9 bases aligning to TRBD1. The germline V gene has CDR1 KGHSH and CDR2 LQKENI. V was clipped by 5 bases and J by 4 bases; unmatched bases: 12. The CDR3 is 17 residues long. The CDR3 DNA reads TGTGCCAGCTCATGGGACAGGGCGCTCCTTAGTAATCAGCCCCAGCATTTT. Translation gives CASSWDRALLSNQPQHF.

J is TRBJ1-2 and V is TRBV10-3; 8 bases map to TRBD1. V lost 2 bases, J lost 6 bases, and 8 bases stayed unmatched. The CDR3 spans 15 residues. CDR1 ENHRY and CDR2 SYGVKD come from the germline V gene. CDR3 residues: CAISEADRGTHGYTF. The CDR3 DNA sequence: TGTGCCATCAGTGAGGCTGACAGGGGAACCCATGGCTACACCTTC.

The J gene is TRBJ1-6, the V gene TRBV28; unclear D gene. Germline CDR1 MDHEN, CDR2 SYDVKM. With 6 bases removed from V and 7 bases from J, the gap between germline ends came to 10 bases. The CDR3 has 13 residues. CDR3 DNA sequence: TGTGCCAGCAGAGGAGGGTGGAATTCACCCCTCCACTTT. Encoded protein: CASRGGWNSPLHF.

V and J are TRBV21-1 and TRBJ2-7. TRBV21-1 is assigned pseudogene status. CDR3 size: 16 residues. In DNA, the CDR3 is TGTGCCAGCAGCAAAGCGGGCTGGGGAAATACCTACGAGCAGTACTTC. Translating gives CASSKAGWGNTYEQYF.

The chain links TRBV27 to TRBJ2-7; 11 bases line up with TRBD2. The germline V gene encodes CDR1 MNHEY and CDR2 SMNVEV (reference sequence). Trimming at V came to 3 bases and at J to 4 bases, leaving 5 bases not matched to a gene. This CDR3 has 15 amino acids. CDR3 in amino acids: CASSFTSGSLYEQYF. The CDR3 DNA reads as TGTGCCAGCAGTTTTACTAGCGGGAGTTTATACGAGCAGTACTTC.